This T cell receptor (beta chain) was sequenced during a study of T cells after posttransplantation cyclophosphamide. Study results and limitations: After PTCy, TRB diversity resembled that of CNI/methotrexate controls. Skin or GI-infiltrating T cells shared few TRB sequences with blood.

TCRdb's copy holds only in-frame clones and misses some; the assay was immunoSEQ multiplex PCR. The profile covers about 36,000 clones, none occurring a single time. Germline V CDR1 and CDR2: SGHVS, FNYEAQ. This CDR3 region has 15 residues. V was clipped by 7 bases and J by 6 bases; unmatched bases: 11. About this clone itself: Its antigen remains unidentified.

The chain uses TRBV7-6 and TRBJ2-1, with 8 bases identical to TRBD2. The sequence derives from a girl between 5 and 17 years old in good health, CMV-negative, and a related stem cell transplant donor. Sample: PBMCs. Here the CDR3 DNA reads TGTGCCAGCACCCTTAGCGGGACAAGGGTCAATGAGCAGTTCTTC. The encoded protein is CASTLSGTRVNEQFF.